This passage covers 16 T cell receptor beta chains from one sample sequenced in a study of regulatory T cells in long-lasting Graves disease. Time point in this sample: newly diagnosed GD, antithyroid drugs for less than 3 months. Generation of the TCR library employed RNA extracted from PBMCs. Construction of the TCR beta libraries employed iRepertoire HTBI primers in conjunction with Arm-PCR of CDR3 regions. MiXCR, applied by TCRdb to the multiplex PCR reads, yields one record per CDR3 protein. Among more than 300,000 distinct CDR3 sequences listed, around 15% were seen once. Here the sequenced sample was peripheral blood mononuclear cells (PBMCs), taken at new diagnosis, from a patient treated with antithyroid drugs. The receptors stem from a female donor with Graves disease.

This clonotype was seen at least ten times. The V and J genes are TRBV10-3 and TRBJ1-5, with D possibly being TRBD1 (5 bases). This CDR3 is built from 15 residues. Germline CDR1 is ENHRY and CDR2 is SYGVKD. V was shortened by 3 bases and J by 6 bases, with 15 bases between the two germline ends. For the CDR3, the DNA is TGTGCCATCAGTGACCAGGGTTTCAGTCCTCAGCCCCAGCATTTT. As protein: CAISDQGFSPQPQHF.

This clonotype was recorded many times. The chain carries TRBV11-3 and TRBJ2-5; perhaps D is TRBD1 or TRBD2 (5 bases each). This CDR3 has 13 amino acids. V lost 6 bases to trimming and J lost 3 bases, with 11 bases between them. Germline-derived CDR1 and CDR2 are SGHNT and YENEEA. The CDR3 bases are TGTGCCAGCAGTACCGGGACGGAAGAGACCCAGTACTTC. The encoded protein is CASSTGTEETQYF.

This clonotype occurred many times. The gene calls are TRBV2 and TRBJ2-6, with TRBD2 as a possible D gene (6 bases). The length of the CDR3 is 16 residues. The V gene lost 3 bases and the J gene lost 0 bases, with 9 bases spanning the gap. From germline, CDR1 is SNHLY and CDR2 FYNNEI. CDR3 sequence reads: CASSDRDFSGANVLTF. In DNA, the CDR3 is TGTGCCAGCAGTGACCGGGACTTCTCTGGGGCCAACGTCCTGACTTTC.

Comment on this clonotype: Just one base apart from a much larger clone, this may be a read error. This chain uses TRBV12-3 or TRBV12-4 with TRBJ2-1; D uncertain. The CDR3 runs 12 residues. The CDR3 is CASSLTQATEYF. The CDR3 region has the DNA TGTGCCAGCAGTTTAACTCAGGCGACCGAGTACTTC.

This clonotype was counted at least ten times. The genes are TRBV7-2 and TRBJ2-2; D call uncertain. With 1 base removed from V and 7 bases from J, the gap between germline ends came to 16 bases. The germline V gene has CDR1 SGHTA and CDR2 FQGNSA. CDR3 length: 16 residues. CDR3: CASSLDPRRPSGELFF. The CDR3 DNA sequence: TGTGCCAGCAGCTTAGACCCCAGACGCCCGAGCGGGGAGCTGTTTTTT. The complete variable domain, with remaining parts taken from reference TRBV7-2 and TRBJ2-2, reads GAGVSQSPSNKVTEKGKDVELRCDPISGHTALYWYRQSLGQGLEFLIYFQGNSAPDKSGLPSDRFSAERTGGSVSTLTIQRTQQEDSAVYLCASSLDPRRPSGELFFGEGSRLTVL.

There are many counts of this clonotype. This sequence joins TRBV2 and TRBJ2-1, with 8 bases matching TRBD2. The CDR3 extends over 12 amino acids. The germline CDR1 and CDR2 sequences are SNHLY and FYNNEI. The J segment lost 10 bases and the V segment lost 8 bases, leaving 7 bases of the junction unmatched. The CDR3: CASGTGGLEQFF. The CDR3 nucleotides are TGTGCCAGCGGAACGGGGGGGTTGGAGCAGTTCTTC.

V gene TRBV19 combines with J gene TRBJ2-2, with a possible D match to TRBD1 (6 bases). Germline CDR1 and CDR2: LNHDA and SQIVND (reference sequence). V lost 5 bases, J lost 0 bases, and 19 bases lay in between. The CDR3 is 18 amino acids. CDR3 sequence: CASSPLDRRTSNTGELFF. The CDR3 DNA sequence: TGTGCCAGTAGTCCCCTAGACAGGAGAACCTCGAACACCGGGGAGCTGTTTTTT.

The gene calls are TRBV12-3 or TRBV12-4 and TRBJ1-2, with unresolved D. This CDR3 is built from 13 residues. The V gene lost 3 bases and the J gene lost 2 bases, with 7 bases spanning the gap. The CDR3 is CASSFQANYGYTF. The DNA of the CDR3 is TGTGCCAGCAGTTTCCAGGCCAACTATGGCTACACCTTC.

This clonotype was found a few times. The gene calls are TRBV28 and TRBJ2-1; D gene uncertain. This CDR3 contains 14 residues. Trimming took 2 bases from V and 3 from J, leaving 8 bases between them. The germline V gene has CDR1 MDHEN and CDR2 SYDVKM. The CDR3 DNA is TGTGCCAGCAGTTTAACGGTCGGCTACAATGAGCAGTTCTTC. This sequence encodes CASSLTVGYNEQFF. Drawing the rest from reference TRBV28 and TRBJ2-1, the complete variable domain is DVKVTQSSRYLVKRTGEKVFLECVQDMDHENMFWYRQDPGLGLRLIYFSYDVKMKEKGDIPEGYSVSREKKERFSLILESASTNQTSMYLCASSLTVGYNEQFFGPGTRLTVL.

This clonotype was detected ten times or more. The CDR3 loop reads CASSPPYGYNEQFF. As DNA, the CDR3 is TGTGCCAGCAGCCCCCCGTACGGCTACAATGAGCAGTTCTTC. The chain recombines TRBV7-2 with TRBJ2-1, with D unresolved. This CDR3 has 14 residues. With 5 bases removed from V and 3 bases from J, the gap between germline ends came to 11 bases. Germline values: CDR1 SGHTA, CDR2 FQGNSA.

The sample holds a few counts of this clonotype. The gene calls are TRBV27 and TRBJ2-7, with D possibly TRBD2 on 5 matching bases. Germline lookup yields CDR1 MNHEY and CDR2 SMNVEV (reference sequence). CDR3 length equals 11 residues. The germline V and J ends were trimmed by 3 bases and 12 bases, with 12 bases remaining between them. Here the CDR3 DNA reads TGTGCCAGCAGTTTGACGGGAAGCATGTACTTC. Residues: CASSLTGSMYF.

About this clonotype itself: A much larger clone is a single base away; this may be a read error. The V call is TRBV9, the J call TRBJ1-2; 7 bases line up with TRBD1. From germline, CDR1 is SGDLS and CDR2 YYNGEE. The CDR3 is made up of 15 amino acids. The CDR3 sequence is CASSVGDREAYGYAF. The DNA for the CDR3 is TGTGCCAGCAGCGTAGGTGACAGGGAAGCCTATGGCTACGCCTTC.

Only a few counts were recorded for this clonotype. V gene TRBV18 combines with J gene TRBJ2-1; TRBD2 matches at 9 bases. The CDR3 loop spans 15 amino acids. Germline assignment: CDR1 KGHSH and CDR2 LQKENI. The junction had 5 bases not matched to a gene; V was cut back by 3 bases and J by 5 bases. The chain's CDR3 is CASSPYSSGNNEQFF. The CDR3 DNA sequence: TGTGCCAGCTCACCGTACTCTAGCGGGAACAATGAGCAGTTCTTC.

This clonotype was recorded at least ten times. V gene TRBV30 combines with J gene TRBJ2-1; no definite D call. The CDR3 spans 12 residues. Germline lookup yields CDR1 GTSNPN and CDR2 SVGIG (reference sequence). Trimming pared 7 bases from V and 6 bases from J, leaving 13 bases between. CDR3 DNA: TGTGCCTCGTGGGGTCCTCCCAATGAGCAGTTCTTC. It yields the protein CASWGPPNEQFF.

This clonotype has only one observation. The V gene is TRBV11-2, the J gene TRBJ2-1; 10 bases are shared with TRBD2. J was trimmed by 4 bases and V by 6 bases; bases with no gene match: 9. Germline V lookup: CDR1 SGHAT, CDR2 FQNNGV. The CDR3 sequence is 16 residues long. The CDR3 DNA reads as TGTGCCAGCAGACCGCCCGGGACTAGCGTTTACAATGAGCAGTTCTTC. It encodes CASRPPGTSVYNEQFF.

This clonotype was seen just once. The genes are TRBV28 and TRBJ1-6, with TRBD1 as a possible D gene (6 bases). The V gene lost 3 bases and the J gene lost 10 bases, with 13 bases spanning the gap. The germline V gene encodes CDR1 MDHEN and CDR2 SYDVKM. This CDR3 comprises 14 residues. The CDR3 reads CASSFAGEGSPLHF. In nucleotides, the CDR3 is TGTGCCAGCAGTTTTGCAGGGGAGGGCTCACCCCTCCACTTT.